These 21 T cell receptor beta chains were sequenced from one sample in a study of blood T cell repertoires in COVID-19. TCRdb keeps only in-frame clones here, not all; method: immunoSEQ multiplex PCR. The table includes over 250,000 clones, around nine tenths detected once. The source material was PBMCs or T cells enriched from blood (not recorded which). Receptor source: a woman in her thirties who had recovered from COVID-19.

This chain links TRBV28 with TRBJ1-1, with TRBD1 matching 11 bases. V gave up 7 bases and J gave up 6 bases; unmatched junction bases: 4. Germline V gene lookup returns CDR1 MDHEN and CDR2 SYDVKM. The CDR3 loop spans 13 amino acids. The CDR3 loop is CASTGQGAAEAFF. The CDR3 DNA reads TGTGCCAGCACCGGACAGGGGGCCGCTGAAGCTTTCTTT.

This clone occurred a few times. V usage is TRBV5-4 and J usage is TRBJ1-5, with 7 bases matching TRBD1. The CDR3 is made up of 15 amino acids. J lost 6 bases, V lost 2 bases, and 8 bases had no gene match. Germline CDR1 reads SGHNT; CDR2 reads YYREEE (reference sequence). CDR3 bases: TGTGCCAGCAGCTTACCGACAGGGTTGGGTCAGCCCCAGCATTTT. This gives the protein CASSLPTGLGQPQHF.

This clone was found once. V gene TRBV30 combines with J gene TRBJ2-5; possible D gene TRBD2, 6 bases. The CDR3 covers 14 residues. Germline CDR1 reads GTSNPN; CDR2 reads SVGIG (reference sequence). Trimming removed 2 bases from V and 2 bases from J, with 12 bases in between. This chain's CDR3 is CAWSKVGGQETQYF. CDR3 sequence (DNA): TGTGCCTGGAGTAAGGTCGGAGGGCAAGAGACCCAGTACTTC.

V usage is TRBV19 and J usage is TRBJ2-7, with 9 nucleotides matching TRBD2. V was pared by 7 bases and J by 4 bases, with 11 bases of the junction left unmatched. CDR1 and CDR2 (germline): LNHDA, SQIVND (reference sequence). This CDR3 is built from 15 residues. The CDR3 region is CASTLGLAGQYEQYF. CDR3 sequence (DNA): TGTGCCAGTACCCTCGGGCTAGCGGGACAATACGAGCAGTACTTC.

The chain joins TRBV29-1 to TRBJ2-4, with 7 bases aligning to TRBD1. This CDR3 is 13 amino acids long. The V gene's germline CDR1 is SQVTM and CDR2 ANQGSEA. V dropped 3 bases and J dropped 1; count of bases not matched to a gene: 0. The CDR3 coding sequence is TGCAGCGTTGAGGGACAGGCCAAAAACATTCAGTACTTC. Translating gives CSVEGQAKNIQYF.

The rearrangement links TRBV5-1 to TRBJ1-1; maybe TRBD1 (5 bases). V lost 1 base, J lost 0 bases, and 22 bases lay in between. Germline CDR1 SGHRS, CDR2 YFSETQ. CDR3 length: 19 residues. DNA of the CDR3: TGCGCCAGCAGCTTGAGACAGATTTTCCCAAATTTCGTGAACACTGAAGCTTTCTTT. Protein: CASSLRQIFPNFVNTEAFF.

The chain has TRBV11-2 and TRBJ2-1, with TRBD2 matching over 13 bases. The germline CDR1 and CDR2 sequences are SGHAT and FQNNGV. The CDR3 is made up of 16 amino acids. The V and J ends lost 3 bases and 10 bases, in that order; junction bases with no gene match: 9. CDR3 sequence (DNA): TGTGCCAGCAGCTTTACTTGGACTAGCGGGAGTAGCGAGCAGTTCTTC. As protein: CASSFTWTSGSSEQFF.

In this sample, this clone turned up a few times. The chain employs TRBV28 and TRBJ2-7; D is ambiguous. CDR3 length equals 12 residues. Germline V CDR1 and CDR2: MDHEN, SYDVKM. V lost 8 bases and J lost 0, with 8 bases in between. The DNA for the CDR3 is TGTGCCAGCGGCATACCCTCCTACGAGCAGTACTTC. It codes for CASGIPSYEQYF.

This rearrangement joins TRBV6-1 to TRBJ2-1; 7 nucleotides line up with TRBD2. Trimming removed 6 bases from V and 2 bases from J; junction bases left unmatched: 13. The CDR3 has 17 amino acids. Germline V gives CDR1 MNHNS, CDR2 SASEGT. CDR3 bases: TGTGCCAGCAGCGAAAATTATGGGGGGGTAGCCTACAATGAGCAGTTCTTC. Amino acid sequence: CASSENYGGVAYNEQFF.

The rearrangement uses TRBV7-9 and TRBJ2-1; unclear D gene. V shed 5 bases and J shed 10 bases, with 18 bases lying between them. The CDR3 extends over 14 amino acids. Germline values: CDR1 SEHNR, CDR2 FQNEAQ (reference sequence). Here the CDR3 DNA reads TGTGCCAGCAGCCACATCGAGGCCCCCAGCGAGCAGTTCTTC. The encoded protein is CASSHIEAPSEQFF.

Only one count was recorded for this clone. This chain joins TRBV27 and TRBJ2-1; 11 bases agree with TRBD2. This CDR3 contains 15 residues. After removal of 6 bases from V and 5 bases from J, the junction contained 6 bases not matched to a gene. Germline V lookup: CDR1 MNHEY, CDR2 SMNVEV (reference sequence). CDR3 protein: CASRGIAGGDNEQFF. DNA of the CDR3: TGTGCCAGCAGGGGAATAGCGGGAGGGGACAATGAGCAGTTCTTC.

CDR3: CASRTSAGGQTQYF. CDR3 sequence (DNA): TGTGCCAGCAGAACTTCAGCGGGAGGACAGACCCAGTACTTC. The chain is built from TRBV28 and TRBJ2-5; 9 bases agree with TRBD2. The CDR3 sequence is 14 residues long. Germline-derived CDR1 and CDR2 are MDHEN and SYDVKM. V gave up 6 bases and J gave up 6 bases; unmatched junction bases: 8.

The chain links TRBV19 to TRBJ1-5; the D gene is possibly TRBD1 (6 bases). V shed 5 bases and J shed 4 bases, with 9 bases lying between them. The V gene's germline CDR1 is LNHDA and CDR2 SQIVND (reference sequence). The CDR3 is 13 residues long. Written as DNA, the CDR3 is TGTGCCAGTAGTCTGAGGGGGAATCAGCCCCAGCATTTT. This sequence encodes CASSLRGNQPQHF.

The chain links TRBV28 to TRBJ2-7; 7 bases match TRBD2. V trimming: 2 bases; J trimming: 4 bases; junction bases outside the gene matches: 8. The V gene's germline CDR1 is MDHEN and CDR2 SYDVKM. CDR3 length: 15 residues. This chain's CDR3 is CASSLRGLAAYEQYF. The CDR3 region has the DNA TGTGCCAGCAGTTTACGAGGCCTAGCGGCTTACGAGCAGTACTTC.

This rearrangement joins TRBV29-1 to TRBJ2-3; TRBD2 matches at 10 bases. Trimming cost V 3 bases and J 0 bases; bases outside gene matches: 9. The CDR3 contains 17 residues. CDR1 SQVTM and CDR2 ANQGSEA come from the germline V gene. The CDR3 sequence: CSVDSRTSGSSTDTQYF. CDR3 nucleotides: TGCAGCGTTGATTCAAGGACTAGCGGTTCTAGCACAGATACGCAGTATTTT.

This chain links TRBV9 with TRBJ1-2; the D gene is possibly TRBD1 (5 bases). CDR3 size: 15 residues. CDR1 SGDLS and CDR2 YYNGEE come from the germline V gene. The V end lost 0 bases, the J end lost 0 bases, and 9 bases lay between the germline ends. The CDR3 DNA is TGTGCCAGCAGCGTAGGGGCAGGGACTAACTATGGCTACACCTTC. Encoded protein: CASSVGAGTNYGYTF.

The rearrangement links TRBV24-1 to TRBJ2-1; D unresolved. V dropped 0 bases and J dropped 7 bases, with 6 bases sitting between them. Germline V gene lookup returns CDR1 KGHDR and CDR2 SFDVKD. The CDR3 totals 13 residues. This CDR3 is CATSDLPTNEQFF. DNA for the CDR3: TGTGCCACCAGTGATTTGCCGACTAATGAGCAGTTCTTC.

The chain joins TRBV5-6 to TRBJ1-5; D not resolved. The CDR3 runs to 15 residues. CDR1 and CDR2 from the germline V gene are SGHDT and YYEEEE. V dropped 0 bases and J dropped 2 bases, with 9 bases sitting between them. CDR3 sequence reads: CASSLGVGGNQPQHF. The CDR3, as DNA: TGTGCCAGCAGCTTGGGGGTGGGCGGCAATCAGCCCCAGCATTTT.

The chain recombines TRBV7-9 with TRBJ1-1; tentatively, D is TRBD1 (6 bases). V shed 5 bases and J shed 10 bases, with 14 bases lying between them. The CDR3 loop spans 12 amino acids. Germline values: CDR1 SEHNR, CDR2 FQNEAQ (reference sequence). CDR3 in amino acids: CASSTLRGAAFF. CDR3 DNA: TGTGCCAGCAGCACCCTCCGGGGGGCAGCTTTCTTT.

The rearrangement joins TRBV6-6 to TRBJ2-5; tentatively, D is TRBD2 (6 bases). The CDR3 is made up of 17 amino acids. Deletions cut 5 bases from V and 1 base from J, with 20 bases between. Per germline, CDR1 MNHNY and CDR2 SVGAGI (reference sequence). Written as DNA, the CDR3 is TGTGCCAGCAGTCGAGCCCTCCAGGGAGGTGGCCAAGAGACCCAGTACTTC. Protein product: CASSRALQGGGQETQYF.

This clone was detected a few times. Other DNA sequences from this sample encode an identical CDR3 as well. V is TRBV7-2 and J is TRBJ1-5, with D possibly being TRBD1 (5 bases). CDR1 and CDR2 (germline): SGHTA, FQGNSA. Deletions cut 2 bases from V and 0 bases from J, with 8 bases between. This CDR3 comprises 15 residues. As DNA, the CDR3 is TGTGCCAGCAGCTTACCAGGGATTAGCAATCAGCCCCAGCATTTT. Its translation: CASSLPGISNQPQHF. Using reference TRBV7-2 and TRBJ1-5 for the parts outside the CDR3, the full variable domain is GAGVSQSPSNKVTEKGKDVELRCDPISGHTALYWYRQSLGQGLEFLIYFQGNSAPDKSGLPSDRFSAERTGGSVSTLTIQRTQQEDSAVYLCASSLPGISNQPQHFGDGTRLSIL.